Each of the 21 T cell receptor beta chains below was sequenced from the same sample in a study of tumor-infiltrating lymphocytes in oesophageal squamous cell carcinoma listed by TCRdb under 2016. The library relied on PCR. The sequencer was an Illumina HiSeq 2000. TCRdb's own reprocessing of the public reads used fastp at Q25 and MiXCR and kept productive beta chains. Each entry is one CDR3 protein sequence, shown with its most common DNA and genes. For this sample the table gives some 21,000 distinct CDR3 sequences, of which around two fifths were detected only once. The leading ten clones occupy about 40% of the sample. The specimen sequenced was esophageal tumor tissue. Receptors originate from a male donor with esophageal squamous cell carcinoma.

The gene calls are TRBV10-3 and TRBJ2-3, with a possible D match to TRBD1 (6 bases). The J call is doubtful: the DNA matches TRBJ1-1 better. This CDR3 contains 13 residues. CDR1 and CDR2 from the germline V gene are ENHRY and SYGVKD. CDR3 sequence: CAISGQENTEAFF. CDR3 bases: TGTGCCATCAGTGGACAGGAGAACACTGAAGCTTTCTTT.

This clonotype has at least ten counts. The rearrangement links TRBV5-4 to TRBJ2-2, with D tentatively TRBD1 (6 bases). V gave up 1 base and J gave up 1 base, with 11 bases separating them. The length of the CDR3 is 16 residues. Germline V CDR1 and CDR2: SGHNT, YYREEE (reference sequence). CDR3 sequence reads: CASSLLGGLNTGELFF. CDR3 in DNA: TGTGCCAGCAGCTTGCTTGGGGGCTTGAACACCGGGGAGCTGTTTTTT.

Concerning this clonotype itself: One end of the junction is discordant with germline, which a read error may explain. This chain links TRBV12-3 or TRBV12-4 with TRBJ2-1; D unclear. The CDR3 is 13 amino acids. The CDR3 here is CASSFADNSPLHF. The CDR3 DNA reads TGTGCCAGCAGTTTCGCCGATAATTCACCCCTCCACTTC.

This clonotype was picked up a small number of times. This chain links TRBV7-6 with TRBJ2-7, with D possibly matching TRBD1 (5 bases). Germline loops: CDR1 SGHVS, CDR2 FNYEAQ. V lost 5 bases and J 0 bases, leaving 8 bases between the germline ends. There are 13 residues in the CDR3. The CDR3 region is CASSHDSSYEQYF. CDR3 DNA sequence: TGTGCCAGCAGCCATGACAGCTCCTACGAGCAGTACTTC.

The chain links TRBV7-6 to TRBJ1-3; D unresolved. Deletions cut 5 bases from V and 4 bases from J, with 3 bases between. This CDR3 spans 11 amino acids. Germline V gives CDR1 SGHVS, CDR2 FNYEAQ. CDR3 sequence (DNA): TGTGCCAGCAGCGGGGGAAACACCATATATTTT. Encoded protein: CASSGGNTIYF. Using reference TRBV7-6 and TRBJ1-3 for the parts outside the CDR3, the full variable domain is GAGVSQSPRYKVTKRGQDVALRCDPISGHVSLYWYRQALGQGPEFLTYFNYEAQQDKSGLPNDRFSAERPEGSISTLTIQRTEQRDSAMYRCASSGGNTIYFGEGSWLTVV.

This clonotype was detected many times. The rearrangement uses TRBV7-6 and TRBJ1-3; maybe TRBD1 (6 bases). With 4 bases removed from V and 6 bases from J, the gap between germline ends came to 10 bases. The CDR3 runs to 13 residues. Germline CDR1 is SGHVS and CDR2 is FNYEAQ. In nucleotides, the CDR3 is TGTGCCAGCAGCTCCAGGGGTGCAAACACCATATATTTT. Its protein product is CASSSRGANTIYF. The entire variable domain, with the rest obtained from reference TRBV7-6 and TRBJ1-3, is as follows: GAGVSQSPRYKVTKRGQDVALRCDPISGHVSLYWYRQALGQGPEFLTYFNYEAQQDKSGLPNDRFSAERPEGSISTLTIQRTEQRDSAMYRCASSSRGANTIYFGEGSWLTVV.

To note about this clonotype: The CDR3 end shows no conserved phenylalanine or tryptophan, and so a read error is likely. The DNA is left out, because the CDR3 cannot be placed on it with certainty; the CDR3 is given as TCRdb lists it. This chain connects TRBV11-2 to TRBJ2-3; TRBD1 is taken as the D call from the table, unchecked against the DNA. The CDR3 is 15 residues long, ends included. CDR1 is SGHAT, CDR2 FQNNGV, per germline. CDR3 sequence reads: CASSLGTEIHPSTLA.

Judged by abundance, this clonotype is medium-sized (0.01 to 0.1%). The rearrangement joins TRBV27 to TRBJ1-2; 9 bases align to TRBD1. The germline gives CDR1 MNHEY, CDR2 SMNVEV (reference sequence). The CDR3 is 14 residues long. After removal of 7 bases from V and 3 bases from J, the junction contained 6 bases not matched to a gene. The CDR3: CASKGTGWDYGYTF. The CDR3 DNA is TGTGCCAGCAAAGGGACAGGGTGGGACTATGGCTACACCTTC.

This clonotype was seen repeatedly, ten times or more. V usage is TRBV7-6 and J usage is TRBJ1-1, with a tentative D call TRBD1 (6 bases). The germline V gene has CDR1 SGHVS and CDR2 FNYEAQ. The V gene lost 4 bases and the J gene lost 2 bases, with 26 bases spanning the gap. This CDR3 comprises 19 residues. The CDR3 protein is CASSSHLLRGRDQNTEAFF. The CDR3 region has the DNA TGTGCCAGCAGCTCGCACCTCCTCAGGGGTCGGGACCAAAACACTGAAGCTTTCTTT.

This clonotype was counted at least ten times. This chain connects TRBV5-1 to TRBJ1-1, with 7 bases matching TRBD1. Per the germline V gene, CDR1 is SGHRS and CDR2 is YFSETQ. After removal of 0 bases from V and 5 bases from J, the junction contained 7 bases not matched to a gene. CDR3 length: 15 residues. The CDR3 loop reads CASSLVQGGRTEAFF. The DNA for the CDR3 is TGCGCCAGCAGCTTGGTTCAGGGGGGTAGGACTGAAGCTTTCTTT.

The chain combines TRBV7-6 with TRBJ2-1, with D maybe TRBD2 (5 bases). The DNA end is more similar to TRBJ2-7, so the J call may be wrong. This CDR3 is built from 15 residues. CDR1 is SGHVS and CDR2 is FNYEAQ in the germline V gene. For the CDR3, the DNA is TGTGCCAGCAGCTTAGGGGTCGGGAACTCCTACGAGCAGTACTTC. This gives the protein CASSLGVGNSYEQYF.

This chain links TRBV2 with TRBJ2-6, with TRBD1 identical over 7 bases. The DNA end lines up better with TRBJ2-7; the J call may be wrong. Per the germline V gene, CDR1 is SNHLY and CDR2 is FYNNEI. The CDR3 contains 14 residues. This CDR3 reads CASRRQGSSYEQYF. CDR3 DNA: TGTGCCAGCCGGAGACAGGGAAGTTCCTACGAGCAGTACTTC.

This clonotype turned up a few times. This chain links TRBV7-8 with TRBJ2-7; D is perhaps TRBD2 (6 bases). CDR3 size: 14 residues. The V end lost 5 bases, the J end lost 2 bases, and 13 bases lay between the germline ends. Germline values: CDR1 SGHVS, CDR2 FQNEAQ. CDR3: CASSAAEGPYEQYF. The DNA for the CDR3 is TGTGCCAGCAGCGCCGCGGAGGGGCCCTACGAGCAGTACTTC.

The chain combines TRBV6-1 with TRBJ2-7; 8 positions agree with TRBD1. Trimming took 7 bases from V and 4 from J; bases not matched to a gene: 9. The germline gives CDR1 MNHNS, CDR2 SASEGT. The CDR3 consists of 14 residues. CDR3: CASTDGQGKYEQYF. CDR3 in DNA: TGTGCCAGCACCGACGGACAGGGTAAATACGAGCAGTACTTC.

The sample holds many counts of this clonotype. The chain employs TRBV6-1 and TRBJ1-6; 10 nucleotides agree with TRBD1. This CDR3 spans 14 amino acids. Germline loops: CDR1 MNHNS, CDR2 SASEGT. The J segment lost 9 bases and the V segment lost 8 bases, leaving 7 bases of the junction unmatched. CDR3 amino acids: CASEVDRGSSPLHF. In DNA form, the CDR3 reads TGTGCCAGCGAAGTGGACAGGGGGAGTTCACCCCTCCACTTT.

In this sample, this clonotype turned up a few times. The V and J genes are TRBV28 and TRBJ2-7, with TRBD2 identical over 13 bases. J was trimmed by 7 bases and V by 5 bases; bases with no gene match: 5. The CDR3 has 14 residues. CDR1 is MDHEN, CDR2 SYDVKM, per germline. CDR3 sequence (DNA): TGTGCCAGCAGTAGGACTAGCGGGAGTTATGAGCAGTACTTC. Its protein product is CASSRTSGSYEQYF. The whole variable domain, filled in from reference TRBV28 and TRBJ2-7, reads DVKVTQSSRYLVKRTGEKVFLECVQDMDHENMFWYRQDPGLGLRLIYFSYDVKMKEKGDIPEGYSVSREKKERFSLILESASTNQTSMYLCASSRTSGSYEQYFGPGTRLTVT.

Ten or more counts support this clonotype. This chain links TRBV5-1 with TRBJ2-7; 7 bases align to TRBD2. There are 14 residues in the CDR3. Germline V gene data show CDR1 as SGHRS and CDR2 as YFSETQ. V shed 3 bases and J 2 bases; nucleotides not matched to a gene: 5. The CDR3 loop is CASSSGLVPYEQYF. For the CDR3, the DNA is TGCGCCAGCAGCTCAGGACTAGTCCCCTACGAGCAGTACTTC.

This clonotype was detected only a few times. This chain's CDR3 is CASSWSSGRIYNEQFF. DNA for the CDR3: TGTGCCAGTAGTTGGTCTAGCGGGAGGATCTACAATGAGCAGTTCTTC. The genes are TRBV19 and TRBJ2-1; 11 positions match TRBD2. This CDR3 contains 16 residues. Germline loops: CDR1 LNHDA, CDR2 SQIVND (reference sequence). V lost 5 bases, J lost 3 bases, and 6 bases stayed unmatched. The full variable domain, rest sourced from reference TRBV19 and TRBJ2-1, is DGGITQSPKYLFRKEGQNVTLSCEQNLNHDAMYWYRQDPGQGLRLIYYSQIVNDFQKGDIAEGYSVSREKKESFPLTVTSAQKNPTAFYLCASSWSSGRIYNEQFFGPGTRLTVL.

This clonotype was counted at least ten times. This sequence joins TRBV28 and TRBJ1-3; D possibly corresponds to TRBD1 (5 bases). Germline lookup yields CDR1 MDHEN and CDR2 SYDVKM. The CDR3 is 14 residues long. Trimming removed 1 base from V and 7 bases from J, with 11 bases in between. The CDR3 region has the DNA TGTGCCAGCAGTTTATCTGCAGGGACGAACACCATATATTTT. This encodes CASSLSAGTNTIYF.

This chain links TRBV7-2 with TRBJ2-1; 7 bases agree with TRBD2. Germline V CDR1 and CDR2: SGHTA, FQGNSA. The CDR3 covers 16 residues. V shed 5 bases, J shed 4 bases, and the junction held 11 bases outside the gene matches. This chain's CDR3 is CASSPLAASGYNEQFF. The CDR3 coding sequence is TGTGCCAGCAGCCCCCTAGCGGCTAGCGGATACAATGAGCAGTTCTTC.

The V and J genes are TRBV7-4 and TRBJ2-5; possible D gene TRBD2, 5 bases. The J call may be incorrect, as the DNA end agrees better with TRBJ2-7. Germline V gives CDR1 SGHVT, CDR2 SQSDAQ. This CDR3 comprises 13 residues. The CDR3 DNA reads as TGTGCCAGCAGCTTTAACGGGGACTACGAGCAGTACTTC. It is translated as CASSFNGDYEQYF.